The source of this T cell receptor beta chain is a study of CD8 T cells in Susac syndrome. Sequencing of TCR beta covered CD8+ and CD4+ T cells obtained from blood. TEMRA cells underwent FACS enrichment and CD8+ and CD4+ T cells underwent negative isolation. V was clipped by 1 base and J by 2 bases, with 8 bases between them. This CDR3 comprises 14 residues. From germline, CDR1 is SGHTA and CDR2 FQGNSA. A quantity of about 0.5 to 1 ug RNA underwent reverse transcription using random hexamers. Amplification of TCR beta CDR3 across 54 Vbeta and 13 Jbeta was performed with immunoSEQ multiplex PCR. TCRdb ran MiXCR on the immunoSEQ multiplex PCR reads and lists one entry per CDR3 protein. The sample yields tens of thousands of distinct CDR3 sequences, around 94% seen once.

The source is a human donor in good health. Sequencing was done on a sample of CD8+ T cells from PBMCs. The chain couples TRBV7-2 to TRBJ1-2, with D unresolved. CDR3: CASSLVSENYGYTF. In nucleotides, the CDR3 is TGTGCCAGCAGCTTAGTTTCGGAGAACTATGGCTACACCTTC.